This T cell receptor (beta chain) appears in the sequencing data of a study of T cell responses to AZD1222 COVID-19 vaccine. The study's findings and limits: Spike-specific TCR breadth and depth grew following two AZD1222 doses. Vaccine-associated CD4 TCRs spanned spike, dominant at 160-218 and 743-854.

As regards this clone: The antigen is unknown.

Timing groups of about 4 and about 12 weeks for second doses were pooled. Method: immunoSEQ multiplex PCR; TCRdb's copy keeps in-frame clones and lacks some. The table has around 130,000 clones, about 88% seen once. This TCR derives from an adult who received the AZD1222 COVID-19 vaccine. The sample consisted of peripheral blood, taken 28 days after the second AZD1222 dose.

The CDR3 loop reads CASSQDTDTQYF. The CDR3 DNA is TGCGCCAGCAGCCAGGACACAGATACGCAGTATTTT. V is TRBV5-1 and J is TRBJ2-3; no firm D call. The CDR3 is 12 residues long. The germline V gene encodes CDR1 SGHRS and CDR2 YFSETQ. Trimming removed 4 bases from V and 2 bases from J, with 5 bases in between.